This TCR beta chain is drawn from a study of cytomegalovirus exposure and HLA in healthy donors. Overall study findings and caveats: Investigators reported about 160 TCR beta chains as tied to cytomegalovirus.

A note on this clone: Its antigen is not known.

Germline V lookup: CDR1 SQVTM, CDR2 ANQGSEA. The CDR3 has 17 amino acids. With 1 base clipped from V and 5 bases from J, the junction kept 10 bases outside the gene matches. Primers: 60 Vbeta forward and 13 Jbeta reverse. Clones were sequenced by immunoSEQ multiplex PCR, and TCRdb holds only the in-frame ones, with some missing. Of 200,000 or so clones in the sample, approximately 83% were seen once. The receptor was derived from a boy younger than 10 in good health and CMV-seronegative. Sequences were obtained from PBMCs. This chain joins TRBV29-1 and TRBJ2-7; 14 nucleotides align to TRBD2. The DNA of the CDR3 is TGCAGCGTTGAAGGGGCGACTAGCGGGAGGGCAAGCGACGAGCAGTACTTC. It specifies CSVEGATSGRASDEQYF.